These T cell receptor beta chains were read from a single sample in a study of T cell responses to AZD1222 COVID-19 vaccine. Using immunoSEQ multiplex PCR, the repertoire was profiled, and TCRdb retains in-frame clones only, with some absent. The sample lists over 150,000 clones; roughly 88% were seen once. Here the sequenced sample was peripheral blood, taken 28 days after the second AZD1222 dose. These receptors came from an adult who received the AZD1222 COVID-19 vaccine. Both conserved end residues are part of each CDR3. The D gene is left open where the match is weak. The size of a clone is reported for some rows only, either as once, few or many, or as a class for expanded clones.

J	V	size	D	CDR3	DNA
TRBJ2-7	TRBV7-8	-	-	CASSTASGIGYEQYF	TGTGCCAGCAGCACCGCCTCCGGGATCGGCTACGAGCAGTACTTC
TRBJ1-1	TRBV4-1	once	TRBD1	CASSQGRTGESTEAFF	TGCGCCAGCAGCCAAGGAAGGACAGGGGAAAGCACTGAAGCTTTCTTT
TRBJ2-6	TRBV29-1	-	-	CSVVSGYSGANVLTF	TGCAGCGTTGTATCCGGGTACTCTGGGGCCAACGTCCTGACTTTC
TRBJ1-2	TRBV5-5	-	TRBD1	CASRQDRGITYGYTF	TGTGCCAGCAGGCAAGACAGGGGAATTACCTATGGCTACACCTTC
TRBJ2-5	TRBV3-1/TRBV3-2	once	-	CASSQDPWSQETQYF	TGTGCCAGCAGCCAAGATCCCTGGTCCCAAGAGACCCAGTACTTC
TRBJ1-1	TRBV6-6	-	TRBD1	CASRPQGAGNTEAFF	TGTGCCAGCAGACCGCAGGGGGCGGGGAACACTGAAGCTTTCTTT
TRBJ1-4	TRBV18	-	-	CASSPPLSGGGRRKLFF	TGTGCCAGCTCACCACCGTTGTCCGGGGGAGGCCGGCGAAAACTGTTTTTT
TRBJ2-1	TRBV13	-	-	CASSSDGFSSYNEQFF	TGTGCCAGCAGCTCCGACGGTTTTAGCTCCTACAATGAGCAGTTCTTC
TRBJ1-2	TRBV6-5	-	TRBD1	CASSYGTADIYGYTF	TGTGCCAGCAGTTACGGGACAGCTGACATCTATGGCTACACCTTC
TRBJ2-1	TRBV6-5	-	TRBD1	CASRGQGVWNEQFF	TGTGCCAGCAGAGGACAGGGGGTTTGGAATGAGCAGTTCTTC
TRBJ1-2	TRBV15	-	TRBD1	CATSPGVGTGTGYGYTF	TGTGCCACCAGCCCGGGGGTGGGGACAGGGACTGGCTATGGCTACACCTTC
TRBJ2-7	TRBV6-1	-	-	CASTPWGDSSYEQYF	TGTGCCAGCACCCCTTGGGGGGACAGCTCCTACGAGCAGTACTTC
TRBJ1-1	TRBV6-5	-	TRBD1	CATSGQLNTEAFF	TGTGCCACCTCGGGACAGCTGAACACTGAAGCTTTCTTT
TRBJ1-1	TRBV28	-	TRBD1	CASFQGVRTEAFF	TGTGCCAGCTTCCAGGGGGTCCGCACTGAAGCTTTCTTT
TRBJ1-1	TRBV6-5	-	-	CASSYGGSTEAFF	TGTGCCAGCAGTTACGGGGGTTCCACGGAAGCTTTCTTT
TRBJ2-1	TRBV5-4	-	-	CASVPGTEYSYNEQFF	TGTGCCAGCGTCCCGGGGACGGAATATTCCTACAATGAGCAGTTCTTC
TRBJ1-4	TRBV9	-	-	CASSVGAAGLRNEKLFF	TGTGCCAGCAGCGTCGGGGCCGCTGGGCTGAGGAATGAAAAACTGTTTTTT
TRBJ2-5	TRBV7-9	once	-	CASSLVGETQYF	TGTGCCAGCAGCTTAGTAGGAGAGACCCAGTACTTC
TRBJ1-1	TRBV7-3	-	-	CASSFQSMNTEAFF	TGTGCCAGCAGCTTCCAGAGCATGAACACTGAAGCTTTCTTT
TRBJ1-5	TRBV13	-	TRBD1	CASSFGSGGRQPQHF	TGTGCCAGCAGCTTTGGTTCAGGGGGCAGACAGCCCCAGCATTTT
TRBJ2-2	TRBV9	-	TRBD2	CASSVSGGAGGELFF	TGTGCCAGCAGCGTTAGCGGGGGGGCAGGCGGGGAGCTGTTTTTT
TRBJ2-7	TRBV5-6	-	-	CASKRRDRGYEQYF	TGTGCCAGCAAACGCCGCGACAGAGGCTACGAGCAGTACTTC
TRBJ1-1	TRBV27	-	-	CASSRGVVNTEAFF	TGTGCCAGCAGTAGAGGGGTTGTGAACACTGAAGCTTTCTTT
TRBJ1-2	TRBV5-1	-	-	CASSLVSQGVYGYTF	TGCGCCAGCAGCTTGGTCTCCCAGGGTGTCTATGGCTACACCTTC
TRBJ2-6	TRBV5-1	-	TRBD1	CASSLSGTGSSGANVLTF	TGCGCCAGCAGCTTATCCGGGACAGGTTCCTCTGGGGCCAACGTCCTGACTTTC
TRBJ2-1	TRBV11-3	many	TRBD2	CASSGLAGGSYNEQFF	TGTGCCAGCAGCGGACTAGCGGGGGGTTCCTACAATGAGCAGTTCTTC
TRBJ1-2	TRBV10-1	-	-	CASSEQVGQAGGEVGYTF	TGCGCCAGCAGTGAGCAGGTTGGGCAGGCAGGTGGTGAAGTTGGCTACACCTTC
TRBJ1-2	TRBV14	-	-	CASSQDRTRGYTF	TGTGCCAGCAGCCAAGATAGGACGCGTGGCTACACCTTC
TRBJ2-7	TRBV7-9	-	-	CASSLVGEQYF	TGTGCCAGCAGCTTAGTCGGCGAGCAGTACTTC
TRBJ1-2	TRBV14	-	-	CASSQVLGYGYTF	TGTGCCAGCAGCCAAGTCCTGGGCTATGGCTACACCTTC
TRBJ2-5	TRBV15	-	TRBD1	CATSRDRGYQETQYF	TGTGCCACCAGCAGGGACAGGGGATACCAAGAGACCCAGTACTTC
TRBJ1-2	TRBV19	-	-	CASLGARPYGYTF	TGTGCCAGTTTGGGGGCGCGCCCCTATGGCTACACCTTC
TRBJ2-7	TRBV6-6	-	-	CASSYSLSSYEQYF	TGTGCCAGCAGTTACTCTCTGAGCTCCTACGAGCAGTACTTC
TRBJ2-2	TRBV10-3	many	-	CAIGSTGELFF	TGTGCCATCGGGAGCACCGGGGAGCTGTTTTTT
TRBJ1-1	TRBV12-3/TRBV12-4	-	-	CASSLGILTEAFF	TGTGCCAGCAGTTTAGGGATTCTTACTGAAGCTTTCTTT
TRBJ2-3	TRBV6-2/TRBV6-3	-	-	CASSYMGVPDADTQYF	TGTGCCAGCAGTTATATGGGGGTGCCAGACGCAGATACGCAGTATTTT
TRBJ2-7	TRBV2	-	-	CASSKIHRDGSSYEQYF	TGTGCCAGCAGCAAAATTCACCGGGACGGGAGCTCCTACGAGCAGTACTTC
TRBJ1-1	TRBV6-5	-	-	CASSYSVKNTEAFF	TGTGCCAGCAGTTACTCAGTTAAGAACACTGAAGCTTTCTTT
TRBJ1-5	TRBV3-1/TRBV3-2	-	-	CASSQSMMSDQPQHF	TGTGCCAGCAGCCAATCAATGATGAGCGATCAGCCCCAGCATTTT
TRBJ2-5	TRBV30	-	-	CAWSPGGRGETQYF	TGTGCCTGGAGTCCCGGGGGGCGCGGAGAGACCCAGTACTTC
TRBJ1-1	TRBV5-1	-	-	CASRVGLGVTEAFF	TGCGCCAGCAGGGTTGGACTAGGAGTCACTGAAGCTTTCTTT
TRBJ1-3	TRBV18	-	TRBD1	CASSNTGQGRRNTIYF	TGTGCCAGCTCAAATACGGGACAGGGTCGGCGAAACACCATATATTTT